This entry lists 11 T cell receptor beta chains sequenced from one sample in a study of radiotherapy plus CTLA-4 blockade in lung cancer. TCRdb's table, derived via immunoSEQ multiplex PCR, lists solely in-frame clones and lacks some. The repertoire holds about 28,000 clones, with 65% to 80% as singletons. This sample comprised peripheral blood, obtained from a patient treated with radiotherapy plus ipilimumab. These TCRs come from a human donor with non-small cell lung cancer who had stable disease on radiotherapy plus ipilimumab.

The chain recombines TRBV5-4 with TRBJ2-7; D is uncertain. This CDR3 region has 16 residues. Trimming removed 3 bases at V and 2 bases at J, with 18 bases between. CDR1 is SGHNT, CDR2 YYREEE, per germline (reference sequence). CDR3 region: CASSSETPVTTYEQYF. The CDR3 DNA follows: TGTGCCAGCAGCTCCGAGACTCCAGTAACCACCTACGAGCAGTACTTC.

The chain employs TRBV18 and TRBJ1-1; weak D call: TRBD1 (6 bases). This CDR3 has 14 amino acids. Germline CDR1 and CDR2: KGHSH and LQKENI. Between the trimmed V and J ends, which lost 3 bases and 5 bases, there was a span of 13 bases. CDR3 residues: CASSPAGEWTEAFF. The CDR3 DNA is TGTGCCAGCTCACCGGCAGGGGAATGGACTGAAGCTTTCTTT.

The chain employs TRBV19 and TRBJ1-1; D remains ambiguous. The CDR3 totals 16 residues. V lost 5 bases to trimming and J lost 1 base, with 17 bases between them. CDR1 and CDR2 from the germline V gene are LNHDA and SQIVND (reference sequence). The CDR3 region is CASSPPRAWWNTEAFF. The CDR3 bases are TGTGCCAGTAGTCCCCCCCGGGCCTGGTGGAACACTGAAGCTTTCTTT.

The chain recombines TRBV27 with TRBJ1-1, with D maybe TRBD1 (6 bases). CDR3 length: 18 amino acids. Germline lookup yields CDR1 MNHEY and CDR2 SMNVEV (reference sequence). The ends were cut back, 5 bases at V and 3 bases at J, with 25 bases in the middle. Here the CDR3 reads CASSASFFGGAKDTEAFF. CDR3 sequence (DNA): TGTGCCAGCAGTGCCAGCTTTTTCGGGGGCGCGAAGGACACTGAAGCTTTCTTT.

The CDR3 DNA reads as TGTGCCAGCAGCCGAGGGACAGGGGACCTACCATCCTACGAGCAGTACGTC. Amino acid sequence: CASSRGTGDLPSYEQYV. The chain employs TRBV28 and TRBJ2-7; 10 nucleotides match TRBD1. The trim removed 6 bases at V and 1 base at J, leaving 12 bases unmatched. Germline loops: CDR1 MDHEN, CDR2 SYDVKM. The CDR3 is made up of 17 amino acids.

The chain joins TRBV4-1 to TRBJ2-5, with 10 bases aligning to TRBD2. Germline values: CDR1 MGHRA, CDR2 YSYEKL. This CDR3 is built from 16 residues. With 3 bases clipped from V and 2 bases from J, the junction kept 6 bases outside the gene matches. The CDR3 loop reads CASSQDSGGLQETQYF. CDR3 sequence (DNA): TGCGCCAGCAGCCAGGATAGCGGGGGGTTACAAGAGACCCAGTACTTC.

The gene calls are TRBV19 and TRBJ2-1; D may be TRBD2 (5 bases). V gave up 3 bases and J gave up 8 bases, with 14 bases separating them. The CDR3 is 14 amino acids. Per the germline V gene, CDR1 is LNHDA and CDR2 is SQIVND (reference sequence). CDR3 DNA sequence: TGTGCCAGTAGTATTGACTACCGAACCCATGAGCAGTTCTTC. This codes for CASSIDYRTHEQFF.

J is TRBJ1-1 and V is TRBV11-3; D perhaps matches TRBD1 (6 bases). CDR1 SGHNT and CDR2 YENEEA come from the germline V gene. The V end lost 4 bases, the J end lost 4 bases, and 10 bases lay between the germline ends. There are 13 residues in the CDR3. This CDR3 reads CASSYLGATEAFF. The CDR3 nucleotides read TGTGCCAGCAGCTACCTGGGGGCCACTGAAGCTTTCTTT. Supplemented by reference TRBV11-3 and TRBJ1-1, the full variable domain reads EAGVVQSPRYKIIEKKQPVAFWCNPISGHNTLYWYLQNLGQGPELLIRYENEEAVDDSQLPKDRFSAERLKGVDSTLKIQPAELGDSAVYLCASSYLGATEAFFGQGTRLTVV.

The chain uses TRBV4-3 and TRBJ1-1; D is uncertain. Germline CDR1 LGHNA, CDR2 YSLEER. This CDR3 is 15 amino acids long. Trimming left V 3 bases short and J 0 bases short, with 11 bases between. The CDR3 sequence is CASSHTHTLNTEAFF. CDR3 nucleotides: TGCGCCAGCAGCCACACCCACACATTGAACACTGAAGCTTTCTTT.

This rearrangement joins TRBV4-1 to TRBJ2-3; 8 bases are a match to TRBD2. This CDR3 is built from 19 residues. Germline assignment: CDR1 MGHRA and CDR2 YSYEKL. Trimming took 0 bases from V and 3 from J; bases not matched to a gene: 14. CDR3 bases: TGCGCCAGCAGCCAAGATTATAGGAGCGGGGGAGACTTTACAGATACGCAGTATTTT. Protein product: CASSQDYRSGGDFTDTQYF.

The rearrangement links TRBV6-1 to TRBJ2-7, with TRBD2 as a possible D gene (5 bases). Germline V lookup: CDR1 MNHNS, CDR2 SASEGT. V lost 7 bases to trimming and J lost 4 bases, with 11 bases between them. The CDR3 covers 12 residues. The CDR3 is CASMHGEYEQYV. CDR3 DNA sequence: TGTGCCAGCATGCACGGGGAATACGAGCAGTACGTC.